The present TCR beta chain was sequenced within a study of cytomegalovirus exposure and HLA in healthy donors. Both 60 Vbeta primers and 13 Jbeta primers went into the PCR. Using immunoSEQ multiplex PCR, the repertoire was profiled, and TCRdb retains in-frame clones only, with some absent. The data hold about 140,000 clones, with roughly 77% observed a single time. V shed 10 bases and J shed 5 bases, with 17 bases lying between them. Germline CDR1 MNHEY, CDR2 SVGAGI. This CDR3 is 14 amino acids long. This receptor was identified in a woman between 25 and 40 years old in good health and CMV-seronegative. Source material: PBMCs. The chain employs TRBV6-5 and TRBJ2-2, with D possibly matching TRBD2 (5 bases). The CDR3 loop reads CATVLTRGTGELFF. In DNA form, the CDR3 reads TGTGCCACCGTATTAACTCGGGGTACCGGGGAGCTGTTTTTT.